The 5 T cell receptor beta chains below come from one sample, sequenced in a study of vaccination and CD4 T cells after COVID-19. Cultured CD4+ T cells had their DNA profiled by the Oncomine TCR Beta short-read assay. Using its own MiXCR run on the PCR reads, TCRdb lists one record per CDR3 protein. The sample lists about 12,000 distinct CDR3 sequences, 76% occurring once. Sample treatment: roughly 10-day PBMC culture with coronavirus spike peptide pools or control peptides (ViraFEST assay). No antigens are known for them. What was sequenced was CD4+ T cells from blood, cultured in vitro. These receptors were obtained from a human donor who had recovered from COVID-19.

This clonotype was recorded a few times. In DNA form, the CDR3 reads TGTGCCAGCAGCCCGACAGGAACCTATAATTCACCCCTCCACTTT. Translated, it gives CASSPTGTYNSPLHF. The gene calls are TRBV5-4 and TRBJ1-6; the D gene is possibly TRBD1 (6 bases). V dropped 4 bases and J dropped 2 bases, with 10 bases sitting between them. Per the germline V gene, CDR1 is SGHNT and CDR2 is YYREEE (reference sequence). The CDR3 is made up of 15 amino acids.

This chain links TRBV19 with TRBJ1-1; D remains ambiguous. Trimming took 6 bases from V and 4 from J, leaving 12 bases between them. CDR3 length: 13 residues. Germline loops: CDR1 LNHDA, CDR2 SQIVND (reference sequence). CDR3 DNA: TGTGCCAGTAGCCCTAATGGAGGCACTGAAGCTTTCTTT. As protein: CASSPNGGTEAFF.

This chain joins TRBV6-5 and TRBJ2-3; TRBD1 matches 12 bases. Losses at the gene ends were 2 bases for V and 5 bases for J; bases not matched to a gene: 8. CDR1 and CDR2 from the germline V gene are MNHEY and SVGAGI. CDR3 size: 17 residues. CDR3: CASSYLPGQGARDTQYF. DNA for the CDR3: TGTGCCAGCAGTTACCTACCGGGACAGGGGGCCAGAGATACGCAGTATTTT.

The table lists this clonotype with a count of one. The rearrangement links TRBV27 to TRBJ1-5; no definite D call. This CDR3 contains 15 residues. Between the trimmed V and J ends, which lost 0 bases and 4 bases, there was a span of 10 bases. Germline V gene lookup returns CDR1 MNHEY and CDR2 SMNVEV (reference sequence). The CDR3 reads CASSLSAGDNQPQHF. The CDR3 DNA reads TGTGCCAGCAGTTTATCGGCGGGAGATAATCAGCCCCAGCATTTT.

V usage is TRBV18 and J usage is TRBJ1-1; TRBD1 is a possible D gene (6 bases). Trimming cost V 3 bases and J 7 bases, with 12 bases left between them. This CDR3 has 13 amino acids. CDR1 is KGHSH and CDR2 is LQKENI in the germline V gene. The CDR3 reads CASSPQQGNEAFF. DNA for the CDR3: TGTGCCAGCTCACCGCAACAGGGTAATGAAGCTTTCTTT.